A selection of T cell receptor beta chains follows, all from one sample in a study of shared clonotypes between healthy human individuals. The protocol was immunoSEQ multiplex PCR, while the TCRdb copy is restricted to in-frame clones and leaves out a portion. The sample holds around 2.5 million clones, approximately 93% seen once. The sequencing input was naive CD4+ T cells from PBMCs. The receptors were sampled from a young man in good health. Some clones in this sample may be carry-over from other donors' samples. CDR3s include the opening cysteine and the closing phenylalanine or tryptophan. A D gene is named only where the DNA matches it firmly.

V	J	D	DNA	CDR3
TRBV19	TRBJ2-3	TRBD1	TGTGCCAGTAGTGATTGGACAGGGGGCACAGATACGCAGTATTTT	CASSDWTGGTDTQYF
TRBV25-1	TRBJ2-5	-	TGTGCCAGCAGTGAATTCAGGAAACAAGAGACCCAGTACTTC	CASSEFRKQETQYF
TRBV7-9	TRBJ2-1	TRBD1	TGTGCCAGCAGCACTCGACAGGGGAGCGTATACAATGAGCAGTTCTTC	CASSTRQGSVYNEQFF
TRBV7-8	TRBJ1-2	-	TGTGCCAGCAGCGGCTCCCTCTCCGAAGCGAGACATGGCTACACCTTC	CASSGSLSEARHGYTF
TRBV4-2	TRBJ2-7	TRBD2	TGTGCCAGCAGCCAAGAGGCAACTAGCGGTTACTACGAGCAGTACTTC	CASSQEATSGYYEQYF
TRBV21-1	TRBJ2-7	-	TGTGCCAGCAGCAAAGCGGTCGGATGTGCCTACGAGCAGTACTTC	CASSKAVGCAYEQYF
TRBV7-8	TRBJ1-5	-	TGTGCCAGCAGCTTAGTAGGGGGGAACAATCAGCCCCAGCATTTT	CASSLVGGNNQPQHF
TRBV7-9	TRBJ1-2	-	TGCGCCAGCAGCCAAGATCCCCGACAGGAGTATGGCTACACCTTC	CASSQDPRQEYGYTF
TRBV7-9	TRBJ2-7	TRBD1	TGTGCCAGCAGCGGACAGGGGGCGCCCTACGAGCAGTACTTC	CASSGQGAPYEQYF
TRBV19	TRBJ2-7	TRBD1	TGTGCCAGTAGTTCAAGACAGGGGGCAGGTTACGAGCAGTACTTC	CASSSRQGAGYEQYF
TRBV28	TRBJ1-4	-	TGTGCCAGCAGTTTATCCCGGATCGGTGAAAAACTGTTTTTT	CASSLSRIGEKLFF
TRBV28	TRBJ2-7	-	TGTGCCAGCAGCGGGGGGCGAGTCTACGAGCAGTACTTC	CASSGGRVYEQYF
TRBV4-2	TRBJ2-7	TRBD2	TGTGCCAGCAGCCAACCGACTAGCGGCTCCTACGAGCAGTACTTC	CASSQPTSGSYEQYF
TRBV5-4	TRBJ1-2	-	TGTGCCAGCAGCTTTGACCCGATGGGCTATGGCTACACCTTC	CASSFDPMGYGYTF
TRBV28	TRBJ2-7	-	TGTGCCAGTTTGACGTCCGGGGGAGCCTACGAGCAGTACTTC	CASLTSGGAYEQYF
TRBV28	TRBJ1-5	-	TGTGCCAGCGGAATAGGGGGTCAGCCCCAGCATTTT	CASGIGGQPQHF
TRBV7-3	TRBJ2-1	-	TGTGCCAGCAGCCCTCGCGGCTCCTACAATGAGCAGTTCTTC	CASSPRGSYNEQFF
TRBV5-1	TRBJ2-1	-	TGCGCCAGCAGCTTGGCTTCCGGAGAATACAATGAGCAGTTCTTC	CASSLASGEYNEQFF
TRBV15	TRBJ2-7	-	TGTGCCACCAGCAGAGCCGAATTGTGGAACGAGCAGTACTTC	CATSRAELWNEQYF
TRBV7-9	TRBJ2-3	-	TGTGCCAGCAGATCGGACTCAGATACGCAGTATTTT	CASRSDSDTQYF
TRBV30	TRBJ1-5	TRBD1	TGTGCCTGGAGATCGACAGGGACTTTCGGGCCCCAGCATTTT	CAWRSTGTFGPQHF
TRBV5-1	TRBJ2-5	-	TGCGCCAGCAGCTTCCAATACACCCAAGAGACCCAGTACTTC	CASSFQYTQETQYF
TRBV10-3	TRBJ2-7	TRBD1	TGTGCCATCAGCCCGGGACAGTCCTACGAGCAGTACTTC	CAISPGQSYEQYF
TRBV5-6	TRBJ2-1	-	TGTGCCAGCAGCCCCGGGACAATCAGGAATGAGCAGTTCTTC	CASSPGTIRNEQFF
TRBV2	TRBJ1-5	TRBD1	TGTGCCAGCAGCGGACAGGGCGATCAGCCCCAGCATTTT	CASSGQGDQPQHF
TRBV5-5	TRBJ2-1	TRBD1	TGTGCCAGCAACGAAGGACAGGGGGCCTACAATGAGCAGTTCTTC	CASNEGQGAYNEQFF
TRBV5-1	TRBJ2-2	-	TGCGCCAGCAGCTTAAGGAGCCGGACGGAGAACACCGGGGAGCTGTTTTTT	CASSLRSRTENTGELFF
TRBV4-1	TRBJ1-5	-	TGCGCCAGCAGCCACTTACAGGGTGGGCTTCAGCCCCAGCATTTT	CASSHLQGGLQPQHF
TRBV11-3	TRBJ1-1	-	TGTGCCAGCAGCCTTGTCGGGGGAACTGAAGCTTTCTTT	CASSLVGGTEAFF